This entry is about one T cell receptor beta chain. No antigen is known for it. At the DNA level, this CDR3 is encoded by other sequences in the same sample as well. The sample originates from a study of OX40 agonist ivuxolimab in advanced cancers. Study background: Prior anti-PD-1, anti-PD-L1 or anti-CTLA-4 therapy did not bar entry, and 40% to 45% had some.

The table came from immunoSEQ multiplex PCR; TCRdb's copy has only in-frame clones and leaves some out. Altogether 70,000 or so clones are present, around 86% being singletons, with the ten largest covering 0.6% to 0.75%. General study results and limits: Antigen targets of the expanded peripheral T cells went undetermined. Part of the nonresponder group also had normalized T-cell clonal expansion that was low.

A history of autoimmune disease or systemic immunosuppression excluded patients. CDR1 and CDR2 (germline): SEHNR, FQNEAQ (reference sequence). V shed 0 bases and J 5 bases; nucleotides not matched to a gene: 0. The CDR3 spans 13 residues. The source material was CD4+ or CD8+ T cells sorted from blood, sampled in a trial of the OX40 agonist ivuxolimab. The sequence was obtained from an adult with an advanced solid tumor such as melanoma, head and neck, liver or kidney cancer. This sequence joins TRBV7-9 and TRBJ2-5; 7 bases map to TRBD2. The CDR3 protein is CASSLAGGETQYF. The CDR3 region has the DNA TGTGCCAGCAGCTTAGCGGGGGGGGAGACCCAGTACTTC.